This TCR beta chain was retrieved from a study of vaccination and CD4 T cells after COVID-19. The CDR3 sequence runs 19 residues, both termini included. For this clonotype: Its matching antigen is unknown. The limits of the CDR3 on the DNA are not certain, so only TCRdb's listed CDR3 is given.

Points from the study as a whole: Convalescent patients' vaccine-specific clones were spike mono-reactive in 304 of 307 cases.

Cultured CD4+ T-cell DNA underwent Oncomine TCR Beta short-read sequencing. Cultures of CD4+ T cells served as the source for extracting genomic DNA. TCRdb reprocessed the PCR reads via MiXCR and lists one record per CDR3 protein. The sample has 12,000 to 15,000 distinct CDR3 sequences, about 50% seen once. The treatment was: approximately 10-day PBMC culture with coronavirus spike peptide pools or control peptides (ViraFEST assay). ViraFEST used peptide pools to expand antigen-specific T cells and subsequently sequenced their TCRs. The chain recombines TRBV7-5 with TRBJ2-7; the table's D call of TRBD2 was not tested on the DNA. TRBV7-5 is a known pseudogene. The source is a human donor who had recovered from COVID-19. Specimen: CD4+ T cells from blood, cultured in vitro. The CDR3 loop reads CISVPEASSWTSFHYEQYF.